This T cell receptor (beta chain) came from a study of OX40 agonist ivuxolimab in advanced cancers. Study details: Those enrolled were roughly 80% male, with a mean age of about 66 years and ages from roughly 20 to 90. The study's findings and limits: Compared with CD4+, CD8+ T cells on average had more expanded clones.

Worth noting for this clone: Its specificity is not known.

Method: immunoSEQ multiplex PCR; TCRdb's copy keeps in-frame clones and lacks some. Counted here are almost 85,000 clones, roughly 89% occurring once; the ten biggest clones make up around 0.19%. This CDR3 comprises 15 residues. Germline loops: CDR1 SEHNR, CDR2 FQNEAQ (reference sequence). Trimming pared 7 bases from V and 3 bases from J, leaving 16 bases between. The genes are TRBV7-9 and TRBJ1-3, with D possibly being TRBD1 (5 bases). The sequences come from CD4+ or CD8+ T cells sorted from blood, collected in a trial of the OX40 agonist ivuxolimab. The receptor comes from an adult with an advanced solid tumor such as melanoma, head and neck, liver or kidney cancer. In nucleotides, the CDR3 is TGTGCCAGCACCCTCCGGGACGTGAGTGGAAACACCATATATTTT. Amino acid sequence: CASTLRDVSGNTIYF.